This is a list of T cell receptor beta chains from one sample in a study of T cells in Graves' hyperthyroidism and ophthalmopathy. TCRdb re-called the multiplex PCR reads through MiXCR, storing one row per CDR3 protein. The repertoire includes a few hundred thousand distinct CDR3 sequences, 35% to 55% of them detected once, and approximately 7.5% sits in the top ten. Sequenced: peripheral blood or thyroid tissue (not recorded which). These receptors were taken from a young woman with Graves' hyperthyroidism. The CDR3 runs from the conserved cysteine through the conserved F or W. Fields, in order: V gene, D gene, clone size, J gene, CDR3 DNA, CDR3 protein. D genes are given only for firm matches. Size values are once, few and many counts, or a class for expanded clones, and some rows have none.

>TRBV10-3|TRBD1|NA|TRBJ1-2
TGTGCCATGAACCCGGACAGGGACAGCGACTATGGCTACACCTTC
CAMNPDRDSDYGYTF
>TRBV12-5|NA|many|TRBJ1-2
TGTGCTAGTGACGCGACAGACAACTATGGCTACACCTTC
CASDATDNYGYTF
>TRBV10-3|NA|NA|TRBJ2-6
TGTGCCACGGAGGATGGGGCCAACGTCCTGACTTTC
CATEDGANVLTF
>TRBV29-1|TRBD1|NA|TRBJ2-2
TGCAGCGTTGAAGATTGGACAGGGGTGGAGCTGTTTTTT
CSVEDWTGVELFF
>TRBV29-1|NA|NA|TRBJ2-1
TGCAGCGTTGAAGGGGGGCAGGGACCGTACAATGAGCAGTTCTTC
CSVEGGQGPYNEQFF
>TRBV10-3|NA|NA|TRBJ1-5
TGTGCCAGCAGTGAGTCGGCAGCTTATCAGCCCCAGCATTTT
CASSESAAYQPQHF
>TRBV11-2|NA|many|TRBJ1-4
TGTGCCAGCAGCTTAGATCAGAATGAAAAACTGTTTTTT
CASSLDQNEKLFF
>TRBV6-6|TRBD2|NA|TRBJ2-1
TGTGCCAGCACCCCCGGACTAGCGGCCTACAATGAGCAGTTCTTC
CASTPGLAAYNEQFF
>TRBV5-1|NA|NA|TRBJ1-4
TGCGCCAGCAGCTTTTCAACTAATGAAAAACTGTTTTTT
CASSFSTNEKLFF
>TRBV7-2|NA|many|TRBJ2-7
TGTGCCAGCAGCTTAGACCAATATTACGAGCAGTACTTC
CASSLDQYYEQYF